This TCR beta chain derives from a study of blood T cell repertoires in COVID-19. Trimming at V came to 3 bases and at J to 7 bases, leaving 6 bases not matched to a gene. The CDR3 sequence is 14 residues long. The germline CDR1 and CDR2 sequences are SGHNT and YENEEA. Measured with immunoSEQ multiplex PCR; TCRdb has only the in-frame clones, and not every one. This sample has 70,000 to 95,000 clones, with 75% to 85% found just once. Sequencing was carried out using peripheral blood. The gene calls are TRBV11-3 and TRBJ2-3; 8 nucleotides line up with TRBD1. This TCR derives from a man in his sixties with COVID-19, enrolled during active disease. The CDR3 nucleotides read TGTGCCAGCAGCTTGGGCAGGGGGCTAAATACGCAGTATTTT. The encoded protein is CASSLGRGLNTQYF.